This is a list of T cell receptor beta chains from one sample in a study of T cell repertoires in cytomegalovirus infection. Using its own MiXCR run on the reads, TCRdb lists one record per CDR3 protein. The table lists approximately 180,000 distinct CDR3 sequences, roughly a fifth of them singletons. Sequencing used PBMCs. Receptors were obtained from a human donor in good health (CMV status not recorded). Some clones in this sample may be carry-over from other donors' samples. Both conserved end residues are part of each CDR3. Fields, in order: D gene, J gene, clone size, V gene, CDR3 protein, CDR3 DNA. The D gene is left open where the match is weak. Clone sizes are given selectively: once, few, many, or a class where the clone is expanded.

- | TRBJ1-2 | few | TRBV19 | CASSIDPGGAAYGYTF | TGTGCCAGTAGTATAGACCCTGGAGGGGCCGCGTATGGCTACACCTTC
- | TRBJ1-6 | few | TRBV7-9 | CASSLGGQGGSPLHF | TGTGCCAGCAGCTTGGGGGGACAAGGTGGTTCACCCCTCCACTTT
- | TRBJ2-1 | few | TRBV9 | CASSENLAAMEQFF | TGTGCCAGCAGCGAAAACTTAGCGGCCATGGAGCAGTTCTTC
- | TRBJ2-2 | - | TRBV7-3 | CASGRGINTGELFF | TGTGCCAGCGGGAGGGGGATTAACACCGGGGAGCTGTTTTTT
TRBD1 | TRBJ1-1 | - | TRBV28 | CASSLGTGDTEAFF | TGTGCCAGCAGTTTAGGGACAGGGGACACTGAAGCTTTCTTT
- | TRBJ2-3 | few | TRBV6-4 | CASSDDGQGTDTQYF | TGTGCCAGCAGTGATGATGGGCAGGGCACAGATACGCAGTATTTT
TRBD2 | TRBJ2-5 | - | TRBV20-1 | CCASRGGETQYF | TGCTGTGCTAGTCGCGGGGGGGAGACCCAGTACTTC
- | TRBJ1-2 | few | TRBV10-3 | CAIGGGNYGYTF | TGTGCCATCGGGGGAGGCAACTATGGCTACACCTTC
TRBD1 | TRBJ2-5 | few | TRBV20-1 | CSAEQGLQETQYF | TGCAGTGCGGAACAGGGGCTTCAAGAGACCCAGTACTTC
- | TRBJ2-7 | many | TRBV20-1 | CSARQLPPNEQYF | TGCAGTGCTAGACAGCTACCGCCTAACGAGCAGTACTTC
TRBD1 | TRBJ1-2 | - | TRBV6-6 | CASSSSGGLGGGYTF | TGTGCCAGCAGTTCGTCAGGGGGGCTCGGCGGTGGCTACACCTTC
- | TRBJ2-2 | many | TRBV7-3 | CASSPTPSSGELFF | TGTGCCAGCAGCCCTACCCCTAGCTCCGGGGAGCTGTTTTTT
- | TRBJ2-2 | - | TRBV6-2/TRBV6-3 | CASSYLTQSNTGELFF | TGTGCCAGCAGTTACCTTACACAATCGAACACCGGGGAGCTGTTTTTT
- | TRBJ2-5 | - | TRBV28 | CASSPTRAQETQYF | TGTGCCAGCAGCCCGACAAGAGCTCAAGAGACCCAGTACTTC
- | TRBJ1-4 | - | TRBV7-2 | CASSPRGEMGEKLFF | TGTGCCAGCAGCCCTAGGGGGGAGATGGGTGAAAAACTGTTTTTT
TRBD2 | TRBJ2-5 | - | TRBV20-1 | CTARSRSERGQWTQYF | TGCACTGCTAGGTCCCGGTCCGAGCGGGGCCAGTGGACCCAGTACTTC
TRBD1 | TRBJ1-4 | few | TRBV9 | CASSVGQGNEKLFF | TGTGCCAGCAGCGTAGGACAGGGTAATGAAAAACTGTTTTTT
- | TRBJ1-1 | - | TRBV20-1 | CSARDLGVSTEAFF | TGCAGTGCTAGAGATCTGGGGGTTTCTACTGAAGCTTTCTTT
TRBD2 | TRBJ2-3 | many | TRBV7-2 | CASSPLAGPPQIDTQYF | TGTGCCAGCAGCCCCCTAGCGGGGCCTCCACAGATAGATACGCAGTATTTT
TRBD1 | TRBJ1-6 | - | TRBV11-2 | CASSSLPFVGTENSPLHF | TGTGCCAGCAGCTCATTACCCTTTGTCGGGACAGAAAATTCACCCCTCCACTTT
- | TRBJ1-4 | - | TRBV12-3/TRBV12-4 | CASSFDRGDVEKLFF | TGTGCCAGCAGTTTTGACAGAGGAGATGTAGAAAAACTGTTTTTT